Below are 30 T cell receptor beta chains sequenced from a single sample in a study of blood T cells in healthy people across ages (dated by TCRdb to the mid-2010s). Library method: 5' RACE. TCRdb records Illumina HiSeq 2500 as the sequencer. A second PCR of roughly 7 to 11 cycles was performed with a sample-barcoded 5' primer and a J-beta primer mix. TCRdb ran its own pipeline on the public reads, namely fastp trimming at Q25 and MiXCR clone calling, and kept in-frame beta chains. Merged by CDR3 protein, the rows form single entries marked with the most common genes and DNA. In all, the sample holds almost 1 million distinct CDR3 sequences, and about 51% of those were seen once. About 22% of the sample rests with the top ten. Sequenced input: blood. These receptors were collected from a woman aged 55-70 years in good health.

The chain recombines TRBV20-1 with TRBJ1-2, with D unclear. CDR3 size: 14 residues. Germline V gives CDR1 DFQATT, CDR2 SNEGSKA (reference sequence). V shed 6 bases and J shed 3 bases, with 17 bases lying between them. CDR3 in DNA: TGCAGTGCCCCCGGCAGGCCGGAAGACTATGGCTACACCTTC. Protein sequence: CSAPGRPEDYGYTF.

The rearrangement uses TRBV6-6 and TRBJ2-5, with TRBD2 matching 8 bases. The last part of the DNA fits TRBJ2-7 better; the J call may be wrong. This CDR3 region has 13 residues. Germline V gene data show CDR1 as MNHNY and CDR2 as SVGAGI (reference sequence). The CDR3 is CASWPGTSIEQYF. DNA of the CDR3: TGTGCCAGCTGGCCGGGGACTAGTATCGAGCAGTACTTC.

A few counts support this clonotype. V gene TRBV20-1 combines with J gene TRBJ2-3; D perhaps matches TRBD2 (5 bases). Germline CDR1 DFQATT, CDR2 SNEGSKA (reference sequence). Trimming shortened V by 7 bases and J by 2 bases, and 13 bases separated the two germline ends. The CDR3 totals 13 residues. CDR3: CSVTSGNTDTQYF. The CDR3 DNA sequence: TGCAGTGTAACCAGCGGAAACACAGATACGCAGTATTTT.

This clonotype came up a few times. The rearrangement uses TRBV20-1 and TRBJ2-3; tentatively, D is TRBD2 (6 bases). The CDR3 is 14 residues long. Germline assignment: CDR1 DFQATT and CDR2 SNEGSKA (reference sequence). Trimming took 1 base from V and 1 from J, leaving 9 bases between them. The chain's CDR3 is CSARVAGRTDTQYF. The DNA for the CDR3 is TGCAGTGCTAGAGTGGCGGGACGCACAGATACGCAGTATTTT.

The chain employs TRBV7-9 and TRBJ2-7, with TRBD2 as a possible D gene (5 bases). The germline gives CDR1 SEHNR, CDR2 FQNEAQ (reference sequence). CDR3 length: 19 residues. Trimming took off 3 bases at V and 1 base at J, with 25 bases between the two ends. The CDR3 sequence is CASSFRSGAKLSSSYEQYF. The CDR3 DNA follows: TGTGCCAGCAGCTTTAGGAGCGGAGCCAAATTGTCCTCGTCCTACGAGCAGTACTTC. Looking up the rest from reference TRBV7-9 and TRBJ2-7 gives the full variable domain: DTGVSQNPRHKITKRGQNVTFRCDPISEHNRLYWYRQTLGQGPEFLTYFQNEAQLEKSRLLSDRFSAERPKGSFSTLEIQRTEQGDSAMYLCASSFRSGAKLSSSYEQYFGPGTRLTVT.

V gene TRBV7-9 combines with J gene TRBJ2-1; D perhaps matches TRBD2 (6 bases). The CDR3 runs 16 residues. Germline V gives CDR1 SEHNR, CDR2 FQNEAQ (reference sequence). V lost 0 bases and J 5 bases, leaving 14 bases between the germline ends. CDR3 sequence: CASSLAGTPPNNEQFF. The CDR3 bases are TGTGCCAGCAGCTTAGCCGGGACTCCCCCCAACAATGAGCAGTTCTTC. The variable domain in full, with the rest retrieved from reference TRBV7-9 and TRBJ2-1, is DTGVSQNPRHKITKRGQNVTFRCDPISEHNRLYWYRQTLGQGPEFLTYFQNEAQLEKSRLLSDRFSAERPKGSFSTLEIQRTEQGDSAMYLCASSLAGTPPNNEQFFGPGTRLTVL.

In regard to this clonotype: This sequence may be a read error, since a much larger clone differs from it by one base. This is likely a read error, given that the CDR3 carries no conserved phenylalanine or tryptophan at its end. V is TRBV7-2 and J is TRBJ2-3; 10 nucleotides align to TRBD1. J was trimmed by 2 bases and V by 4 bases; bases with no gene match: 6. This CDR3 spans 16 amino acids. The germline gives CDR1 SGHTA, CDR2 FQGNSA. The CDR3 sequence is CASSSPGQGTTDTQYL. As DNA, the CDR3 is TGTGCCAGCAGCTCGCCGGGACAGGGGACCACAGATACGCAGTATTTA.

As concerns this clonotype: Germline is not matched at one junction end, which may reflect a read error. The CDR3 DNA sequence: TGTGCCAGCAGTTGGGTAAACAAGGCTTTCCAAAAGACCCAGTACTTC. This translates into CASSWVNKAFQKTQYF. The chain links TRBV6-2 or TRBV6-3 to TRBJ2-7, with no clear D. The closer fit of TRBJ2-5 to the DNA end suggests the J call may be wrong. This CDR3 spans 16 amino acids. The V gene's germline CDR1 is MNHEY and CDR2 SVGEGT.

The chain carries TRBV5-1 and TRBJ2-1; D perhaps matches TRBD1 (6 bases). The V gene lost 4 bases and the J gene lost 13 bases, with 24 bases spanning the gap. The CDR3 totals 15 residues. Germline CDR1 is SGHRS and CDR2 is YFSETQ. CDR3 protein: CASSIQGRIQETQFF. CDR3 nucleotides: TGCGCCAGCAGCATACAGGGTAGAATCCAAGAGACCCAGTTCTTC. The variable domain in full, with the rest retrieved from reference TRBV5-1 and TRBJ2-1, is KAGVTQTPRYLIKTRGQQVTLSCSPISGHRSVSWYQQTPGQGLQFLFEYFSETQRNKGNFPGRFSGRQFSNSRSEMNVSTLELGDSALYLCASSIQGRIQETQFFGPGTRLTVL.

The chain is built from TRBV14 and TRBJ1-4, with a tentative D call TRBD1 (6 bases). CDR3 size: 15 residues. Trimming removed 4 bases from V and 6 bases from J, with 15 bases in between. Germline CDR1 SGHDN, CDR2 FVKESK. The CDR3 nucleotides are TGTGCCAGCAGCCCCGGGACACGGACAGATGAAAAACTGTTTTTT. Residues: CASSPGTRTDEKLFF. The full variable domain, its missing parts supplied by reference TRBV14 and TRBJ1-4, is EAGVTQFPSHSVIEKGQTVTLRCDPISGHDNLYWYRRVMGKEIKFLLHFVKESKQDESGMPNNRFLAERTGGTYSTLKVQPAELEDSGVYFCASSPGTRTDEKLFFGSGTQLSVL.

The chain is built from TRBV6-2 or TRBV6-3 and TRBJ2-7; D is perhaps TRBD1 (6 bases). CDR1 is MNHEY and CDR2 is SVGEGT in the germline V gene. V lost 10 bases and J 3 bases, leaving 13 bases between the germline ends. The CDR3 loop spans 12 amino acids. CDR3 coding DNA: TGTGCCACCATGGGACAACTCTACGAGCAGTACTTC. Amino acid sequence: CATMGQLYEQYF.

The rearrangement uses TRBV9 and TRBJ2-3, with 7 bases identical to TRBD1. Germline V gene lookup returns CDR1 SGDLS and CDR2 YYNGEE. Trimming cost V 6 bases and J 3 bases; bases outside gene matches: 4. The length of the CDR3 is 13 residues. The CDR3 DNA follows: TGTGCCAGCAAGGAACAGGGGACAGATACGCAGTATTTT. Its protein product is CASKEQGTDTQYF.

The genes are TRBV7-2 and TRBJ1-2; tentatively, D is TRBD1 (6 bases). Germline CDR1 is SGHTA and CDR2 is FQGNSA. The CDR3 spans 14 residues. V was clipped by 4 bases and J by 4 bases, with 13 bases between them. Written as DNA, the CDR3 is TGTGCCAGCAGCTCTAACAGGGTGAGCTATGGCTACACCTTC. This translates into CASSSNRVSYGYTF.

On this clonotype: Compared with germline, one end of the junction differs, possibly owing to a read error. The gene calls are TRBV6-2 or TRBV6-3 and TRBJ1-5; D is ambiguous. Germline assignment: CDR1 MNHEY and CDR2 SVGEGT. The CDR3 contains 12 residues. The CDR3 sequence: CASKDPNQPQHF. As DNA, the CDR3 is TGTGCAAGCAAGGACCCTAATCAGCCCCAGCATTTT.

This clonotype has only one observation. V usage is TRBV20-1 and J usage is TRBJ2-6; D gene ambiguous. Germline V lookup: CDR1 DFQATT, CDR2 SNEGSKA (reference sequence). Between the trimmed V and J ends, which lost 1 base and 4 bases, there was a span of 11 bases. CDR3 length equals 15 residues. Here the CDR3 DNA reads TGCAGTGCTAGAGCGGACCAGGCCGGGGCCAACGTCCTGACTTTC. Its protein product is CSARADQAGANVLTF.

This clonotype was seen repeatedly, ten times or more. This chain uses TRBV4-3 with TRBJ2-3, with D possibly TRBD2 on 6 matching bases. Germline-derived CDR1 and CDR2 are LGHNA and YSLEER. Trimming took 3 bases from V and 2 from J, leaving 9 bases between them. CDR3 length: 14 residues. CDR3 residues: CASSQGLSTDTQYF. The CDR3 DNA reads TGCGCCAGCAGCCAGGGACTCTCCACAGATACGCAGTATTTT.

The genes are TRBV28 and TRBJ2-7, with a tentative D call TRBD1 (6 bases). CDR3 length equals 15 residues. V was cut by 8 bases and J by 2 bases, with 19 bases left in between. Germline-derived CDR1 and CDR2 are MDHEN and SYDVKM. This chain's CDR3 is CASQTGSSKAYEQYF. Here the CDR3 DNA reads TGTGCCAGCCAAACAGGGAGTTCGAAGGCCTACGAGCAGTACTTC.

The genes are TRBV29-1 and TRBJ2-5; D ambiguous. This CDR3 has 12 residues. V was trimmed by 4 bases and J by 11 bases, leaving 17 bases between them. Looked up from germline, CDR1 is SQVTM and CDR2 is ANQGSEA. CDR3 in amino acids: CSVGQVGNEQYF. The CDR3 DNA sequence: TGCAGCGTTGGCCAGGTTGGCAATGAGCAGTACTTC.

The V call is TRBV5-1, the J call TRBJ1-1; possibly TRBD1 for D (5 bases). V shed 3 bases and J shed 4 bases, with 7 bases lying between them. This CDR3 has 12 residues. Germline V gives CDR1 SGHRS, CDR2 YFSETQ. CDR3 sequence: CASSWRGTEAFF. CDR3 nucleotides: TGCGCCAGCAGCTGGAGGGGCACTGAAGCTTTCTTT.

The count of this clonotype is one. Its ends do not fully match the called genes, so a read error is possible. The J gene is TRBJ2-7, the V gene TRBV4-1, with TRBD1 as a possible D gene (6 bases). The germline V gene encodes CDR1 MGHRA and CDR2 YSYEKL. The CDR3 totals 13 residues. CDR3 nucleotide sequence: TGCGCCAGCGGCCAGGGGTACCCCTACGAGCAGTACTTC. Translating gives CASGQGYPYEQYF.

This clonotype was seen a handful of times. V is TRBV6-1 and J is TRBJ2-4, with a weak D call TRBD2 (6 bases). Germline loops: CDR1 MNHNS, CDR2 SASEGT. V lost 5 bases to trimming and J lost 0 bases, with 8 bases between them. The CDR3 contains 14 residues. CDR3 in DNA: TGTGCCAGCAGTATGGGACTAGCCAAAAACATTCAGTACTTC. It is translated as CASSMGLAKNIQYF.

V is TRBV7-9 and J is TRBJ2-5; D unclear. Germline CDR1 SEHNR, CDR2 FQNEAQ (reference sequence). The CDR3 length is 13 residues. Between the trimmed V and J ends, which lost 1 base and 11 bases, there was a span of 14 bases. CDR3 bases: TGTGCCAGCAGCTTAGGTGGGCTCCATGAGCAGTACTTC. It is translated as CASSLGGLHEQYF.

This clonotype was observed at least ten times. The rearrangement joins TRBV10-3 to TRBJ2-3; no reliable D call. CDR1 and CDR2 (germline): ENHRY, SYGVKD. V was trimmed by 4 bases and J by 5 bases, leaving 10 bases between them. This CDR3 region has 13 residues. CDR3 sequence: CAISARDKDTQYF. Written as DNA, the CDR3 is TGTGCCATCAGTGCTAGGGATAAAGATACGCAGTATTTT.

J is TRBJ2-5 and V is TRBV7-3; 9 bases align to TRBD1. Judging by the DNA end, TRBJ2-7 fits better; the J call may be wrong. This CDR3 comprises 15 residues. Germline CDR1 reads SGHTA; CDR2 reads FQGTGA. For the CDR3, the DNA is TGTGCCAGCAGCCAAGGGGACAGGGACTACTACGAGCAGTACTTC. It yields the protein CASSQGDRDYYEQYF.

A note on this clonotype: It may be a read error: a sequence one base away is much more abundant. This chain connects TRBV7-9 to TRBJ2-1; D is uncertain. In germline, CDR1 is SEHNR, CDR2 FQNEAQ (reference sequence). Trimming took off 2 bases at V and 9 bases at J, with 2 bases between the two ends. There are 10 residues in the CDR3. The CDR3 region is CASSLCEQFF. The CDR3 DNA reads as TGTGCCAGCAGCTTATGTGAGCAGTTCTTC.

The rearrangement links TRBV24-1 to TRBJ2-3; no clear D gene. V was pared by 4 bases and J by 2 bases, with 9 bases between. This CDR3 has 14 amino acids. In germline, CDR1 is KGHDR, CDR2 SFDVKD. CDR3 in DNA: TGTGCCACCAGTGAACGGATAAACACAGATACGCAGTATTTT. Amino acid sequence: CATSERINTDTQYF.

The chain combines TRBV20-1 with TRBJ1-1; D ambiguous. The CDR3 consists of 13 residues. The V end lost 3 bases, the J end lost 6 bases, and 14 bases lay between the germline ends. Germline CDR1 DFQATT, CDR2 SNEGSKA (reference sequence). The CDR3 region is CSASVGKVAEAFF. The CDR3 nucleotides read TGCAGTGCTAGCGTGGGGAAGGTCGCTGAAGCTTTCTTT.

The genes are TRBV7-6 and TRBJ2-7, with D possibly TRBD2 on 6 matching bases. The CDR3 runs 13 residues. V was shortened by 7 bases and J by 2 bases, with 12 bases between the two germline ends. Germline V gene lookup returns CDR1 SGHVS and CDR2 FNYEAQ. In DNA, the CDR3 is TGTGCCAGCACAGCGGAGGGAACCTACGAGCAGTACTTC. Translation gives CASTAEGTYEQYF.

This clonotype has more than one count but fewer than ten. The V call is TRBV12-3 or TRBV12-4, the J call TRBJ2-1; D gene uncertain. V was trimmed by 7 bases and J by 7 bases, leaving 8 bases between them. The CDR3 runs to 11 residues. Written as DNA, the CDR3 is TGTGCCAGCACCATAAGGAATGAGCAGTTCTTC. Amino acid sequence: CASTIRNEQFF.

This sequence joins TRBV2 and TRBJ2-5, with D perhaps TRBD2 (5 bases). The V and J ends lost 3 bases and 11 bases respectively, with 16 bases between them. Germline V CDR1 and CDR2: SNHLY, FYNNEI. This CDR3 comprises 13 residues. The CDR3 DNA follows: TGTGCCAGCAGTGAGAATCTGGGAGACCGGCAGTACTTC. Protein product: CASSENLGDRQYF.